This T cell receptor beta chain was profiled in a study of T cells in Graves' hyperthyroidism and ophthalmopathy. It was RNA transcripts that yielded the amplified TCR beta CDR3 regions. The HTBI primer set drove a first-round RT-PCR of the TCR CDR3. Each CDR3 protein gets one entry after TCRdb re-called the multiplex PCR reads with MiXCR. The data show some 580,000 distinct CDR3 sequences, with roughly 15% seen just once and more than 3% held by the top ten. Exclusion followed for patients with uncontrolled infection, other autoimmune disease, pregnancy or lactation. At least ten counts were recorded for this clonotype. Trimming shortened V by 6 bases and J by 0 bases, and 6 bases separated the two germline ends. Germline loops: CDR1 DFQATT, CDR2 SNEGSKA (reference sequence). The CDR3 has 12 residues.

The genes are TRBV20-1 and TRBJ2-1; D is unresolved. The material sequenced was blood. This sequence was found in a woman aged 40 to 50 with Graves' ophthalmopathy. In DNA, the CDR3 is TGCAGTGCCGGTAGCTCCTACAATGAGCAGTTCTTC. Amino acid sequence: CSAGSSYNEQFF.